This entry describes one T cell receptor beta chain. Its antigen is still unknown. This specimen comes from a study of T cell repertoires in cytomegalovirus infection. Study-wide context: It can be stated that public TCR beta signatures indicated CMV infection as well as a matching HLA type. Study-level findings and limits: Carriage of CMV together with the relevant HLA was identifiable through cumulative public TCR beta family frequency. Clonotype analysis showed dominance of the ex vivo response by HLA-C-restricted CMV-specific TCR beta clonotypes.

TCRdb re-called the reads through MiXCR, storing one row per CDR3 protein. Among 150,000 to 180,000 distinct CDR3 sequences listed, about 20% were seen once. V shed 5 bases and J shed 9 bases, with 17 bases lying between them. Germline CDR1 SQVTM, CDR2 ANQGSEA. The CDR3 consists of 13 residues. This receptor was taken from a human donor in good health (CMV status not recorded). Some clones in this sample may be carry-over from other donors' samples. This chain connects TRBV29-1 to TRBJ2-1, with no clear D. Sequenced: PBMCs. The CDR3 is CSVKWGSHSEQFF. The DNA of the CDR3 is TGCAGCGTTAAATGGGGTTCCCATAGTGAGCAGTTCTTC.